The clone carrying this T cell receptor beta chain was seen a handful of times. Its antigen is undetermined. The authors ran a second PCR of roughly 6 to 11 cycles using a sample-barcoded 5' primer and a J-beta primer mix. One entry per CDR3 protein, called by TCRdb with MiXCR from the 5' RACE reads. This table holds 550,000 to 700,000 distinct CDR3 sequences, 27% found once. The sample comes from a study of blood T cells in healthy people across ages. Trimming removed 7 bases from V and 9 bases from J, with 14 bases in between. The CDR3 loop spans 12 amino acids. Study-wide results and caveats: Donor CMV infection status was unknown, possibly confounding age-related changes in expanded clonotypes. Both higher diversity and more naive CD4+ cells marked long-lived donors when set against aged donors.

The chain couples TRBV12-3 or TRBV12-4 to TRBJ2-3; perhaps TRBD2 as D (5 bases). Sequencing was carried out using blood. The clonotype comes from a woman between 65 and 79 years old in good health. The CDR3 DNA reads TGTGCCAGCACTATCCGGGGAGACACGCAGTATTTT. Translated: CASTIRGDTQYF.